The source of this TCR beta chain is a study of glioma-infiltrating T cells. Findings and caveats of the study: Tissue-blood divergence was below expectation in non-neoplastic patients, above in gliomas. Tissue and blood shared very few CDR3 sequences.

Using RNA template, CDR3s of TCR alpha and beta were amplified with iRepertoire arm-PCR. For one-step reverse transcription and amplification, about 90-400 ng of tissue mRNA or PBMC total RNA was used. TCRdb processed the multiplex PCR reads anew with MiXCR; each CDR3 protein has one entry. Of some 160,000 distinct CDR3 sequences listed, more than 35% were seen once; the top ten hold around 5.2%. V was trimmed by 7 bases and J by 0 bases, leaving 13 bases between them. Per germline, CDR1 SNHLY and CDR2 FYNNEI. CDR3 length equals 15 residues. This clonotype appeared many times. Antigen specificity is unknown.

The clonotype comes from a human donor with low-grade glioma or glioblastoma, undergoing nonglioma brain surgery, or in good health (not recorded which). Sequenced: glioma tissue, nonneoplastic brain tissue, or PBMCs (not recorded which). The chain couples TRBV2 to TRBJ1-5; D call uncertain. For the CDR3, the DNA is TGTGCCAGCACCCGCGGGGAGTATAGCAATCAGCCCCAGCATTTT. Protein product: CASTRGEYSNQPQHF.